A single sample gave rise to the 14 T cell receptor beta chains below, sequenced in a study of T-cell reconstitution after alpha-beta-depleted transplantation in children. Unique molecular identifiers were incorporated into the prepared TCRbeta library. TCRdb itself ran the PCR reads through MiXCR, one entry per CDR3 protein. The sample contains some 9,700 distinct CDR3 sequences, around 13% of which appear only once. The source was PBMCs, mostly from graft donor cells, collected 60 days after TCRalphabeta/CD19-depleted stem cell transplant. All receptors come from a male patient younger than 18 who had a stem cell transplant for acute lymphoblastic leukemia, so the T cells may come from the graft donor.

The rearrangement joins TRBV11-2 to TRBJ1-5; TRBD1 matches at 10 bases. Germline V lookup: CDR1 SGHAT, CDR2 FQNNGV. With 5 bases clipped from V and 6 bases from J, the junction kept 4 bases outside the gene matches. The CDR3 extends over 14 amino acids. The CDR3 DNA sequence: TGTGCCAGCAGCAAGACAGGGGGCGGTCAGCCCCAGCATTTT. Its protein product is CASSKTGGGQPQHF.

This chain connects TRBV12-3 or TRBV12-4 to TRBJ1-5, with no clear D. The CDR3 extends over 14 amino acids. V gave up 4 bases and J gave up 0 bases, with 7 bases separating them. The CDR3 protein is CASSSGFSNQPQHF. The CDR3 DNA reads TGTGCCAGCAGTTCTGGGTTTAGCAATCAGCCCCAGCATTTT.

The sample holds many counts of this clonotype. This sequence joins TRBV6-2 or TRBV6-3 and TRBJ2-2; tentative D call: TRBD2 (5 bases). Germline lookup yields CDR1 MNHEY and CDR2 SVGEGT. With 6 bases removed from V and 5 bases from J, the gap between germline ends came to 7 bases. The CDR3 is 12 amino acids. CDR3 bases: TGTGCCAGCAGCGAGCGGACCGGGGAGCTGTTTTTT. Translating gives CASSERTGELFF.

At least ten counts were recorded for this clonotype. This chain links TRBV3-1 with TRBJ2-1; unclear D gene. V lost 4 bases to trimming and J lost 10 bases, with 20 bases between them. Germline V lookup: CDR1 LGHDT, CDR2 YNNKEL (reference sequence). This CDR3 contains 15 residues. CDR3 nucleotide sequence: TGTGCCAGCAGCCCCCCTCTGGCCCACGGATTCGAGCAGTTCTTC. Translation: CASSPPLAHGFEQFF.

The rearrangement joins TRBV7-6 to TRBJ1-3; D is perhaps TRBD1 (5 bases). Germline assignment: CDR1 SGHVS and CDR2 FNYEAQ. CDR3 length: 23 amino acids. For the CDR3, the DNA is TGTGCTCAGCAGAGACTGGGGGGTTTTGAAGTGGCCCTGGGAGGCTGCTCTGGAAACACCATATATTTT. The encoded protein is CAQQRLGGFEVALGGCSGNTIYF.

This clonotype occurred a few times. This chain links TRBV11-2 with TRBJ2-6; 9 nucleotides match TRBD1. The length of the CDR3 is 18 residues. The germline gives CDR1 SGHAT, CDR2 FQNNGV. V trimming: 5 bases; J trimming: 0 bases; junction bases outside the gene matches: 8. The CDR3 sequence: CASSRNRDRDSGANVLTF. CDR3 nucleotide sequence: TGTGCCAGCAGCCGAAACCGGGACAGGGACTCTGGGGCCAACGTCCTGACTTTC.

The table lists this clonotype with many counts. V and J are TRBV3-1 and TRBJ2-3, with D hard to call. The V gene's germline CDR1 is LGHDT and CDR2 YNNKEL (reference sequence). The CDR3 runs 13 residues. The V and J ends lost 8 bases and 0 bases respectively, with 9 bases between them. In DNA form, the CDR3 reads TGTGCCAGCCGCCTTACTAGCACAGATACGCAGTATTTT. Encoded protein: CASRLTSTDTQYF.

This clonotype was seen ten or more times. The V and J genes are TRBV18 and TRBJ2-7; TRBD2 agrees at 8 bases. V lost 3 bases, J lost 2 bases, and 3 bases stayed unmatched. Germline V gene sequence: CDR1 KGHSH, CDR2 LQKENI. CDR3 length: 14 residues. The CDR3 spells CASSPNSGAYEQYF. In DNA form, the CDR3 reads TGTGCCAGCTCACCTAATAGCGGGGCCTACGAGCAGTACTTC.

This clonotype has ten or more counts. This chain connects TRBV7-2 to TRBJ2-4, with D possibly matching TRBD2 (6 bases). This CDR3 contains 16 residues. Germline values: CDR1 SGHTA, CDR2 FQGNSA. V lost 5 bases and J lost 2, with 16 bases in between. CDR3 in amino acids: CASSRGAGLSKNIQYF. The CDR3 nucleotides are TGTGCCAGCAGCCGCGGGGCAGGACTGTCCAAAAACATTCAGTACTTC. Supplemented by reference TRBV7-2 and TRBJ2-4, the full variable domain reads GAGVSQSPSNKVTEKGKDVELRCDPISGHTALYWYRQSLGQGLEFLIYFQGNSAPDKSGLPSDRFSAERTGGSVSTLTIQRTQQEDSAVYLCASSRGAGLSKNIQYFGAGTRLSVL.

CDR3 DNA: TGTGCCAGCAGGCGGACTAGCGGGGGGGCCGTGGAGACCCAGTACTTC. Its protein is CASRRTSGGAVETQYF. V is TRBV7-9 and J is TRBJ2-5, with 15 bases lining up with TRBD2. Germline lookup yields CDR1 SEHNR and CDR2 FQNEAQ (reference sequence). The CDR3 has 16 residues. V lost 6 bases, J lost 5 bases, and 7 bases stayed unmatched.

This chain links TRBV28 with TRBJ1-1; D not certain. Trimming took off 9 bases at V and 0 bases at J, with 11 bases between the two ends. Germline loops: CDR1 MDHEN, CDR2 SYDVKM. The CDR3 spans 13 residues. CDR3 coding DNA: TGTGCCAGGGGCTCCCAGGTGAACACTGAAGCTTTCTTT. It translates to CARGSQVNTEAFF.

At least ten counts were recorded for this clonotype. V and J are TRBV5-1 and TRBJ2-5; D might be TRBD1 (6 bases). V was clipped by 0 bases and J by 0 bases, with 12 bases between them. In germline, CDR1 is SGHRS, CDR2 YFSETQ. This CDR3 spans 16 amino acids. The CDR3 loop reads CASSLGAGQYQETQYF. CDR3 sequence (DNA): TGCGCCAGCAGCTTGGGGGCAGGACAGTACCAAGAGACCCAGTACTTC. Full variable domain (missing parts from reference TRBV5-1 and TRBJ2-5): KAGVTQTPRYLIKTRGQQVTLSCSPISGHRSVSWYQQTPGQGLQFLFEYFSETQRNKGNFPGRFSGRQFSNSRSEMNVSTLELGDSALYLCASSLGAGQYQETQYFGPGTRLLVL.

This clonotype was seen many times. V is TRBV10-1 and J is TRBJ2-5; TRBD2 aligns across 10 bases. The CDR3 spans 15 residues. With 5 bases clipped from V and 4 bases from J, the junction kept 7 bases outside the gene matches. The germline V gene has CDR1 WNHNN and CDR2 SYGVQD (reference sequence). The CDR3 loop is CASSFLAGVGETQYF. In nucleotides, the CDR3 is TGCGCCAGCAGTTTTCTAGCGGGGGTGGGAGAGACCCAGTACTTC.

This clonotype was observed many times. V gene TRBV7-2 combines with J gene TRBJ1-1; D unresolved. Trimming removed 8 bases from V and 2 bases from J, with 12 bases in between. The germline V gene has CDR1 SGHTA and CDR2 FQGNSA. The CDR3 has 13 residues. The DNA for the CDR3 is TGTGCCAGCGCCAAGATCCTAAACACTGAAGCTTTCTTT. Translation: CASAKILNTEAFF.